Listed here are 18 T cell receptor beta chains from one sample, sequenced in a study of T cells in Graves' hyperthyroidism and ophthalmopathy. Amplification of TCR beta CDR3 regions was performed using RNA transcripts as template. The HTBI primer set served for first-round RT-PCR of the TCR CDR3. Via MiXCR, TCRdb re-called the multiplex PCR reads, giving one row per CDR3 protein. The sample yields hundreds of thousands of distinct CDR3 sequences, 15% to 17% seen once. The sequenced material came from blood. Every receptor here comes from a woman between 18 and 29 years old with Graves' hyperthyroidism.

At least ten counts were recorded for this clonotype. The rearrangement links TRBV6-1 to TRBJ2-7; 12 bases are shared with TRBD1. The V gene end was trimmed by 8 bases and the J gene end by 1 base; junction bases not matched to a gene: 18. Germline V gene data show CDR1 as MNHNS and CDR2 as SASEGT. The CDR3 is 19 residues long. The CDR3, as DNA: TGTGCCAGCGAGTCCAACCTCGGGACAGGGGGCGGCTTTTCCTACGAGCAGTACTTC. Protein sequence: CASESNLGTGGGFSYEQYF.

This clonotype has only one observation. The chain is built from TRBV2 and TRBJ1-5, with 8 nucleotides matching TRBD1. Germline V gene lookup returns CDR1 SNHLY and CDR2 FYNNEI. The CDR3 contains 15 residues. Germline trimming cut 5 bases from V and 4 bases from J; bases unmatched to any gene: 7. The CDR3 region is CASSPMDRENQPQHF. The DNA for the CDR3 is TGTGCCAGCAGTCCCATGGACAGGGAAAATCAGCCCCAGCATTTT.

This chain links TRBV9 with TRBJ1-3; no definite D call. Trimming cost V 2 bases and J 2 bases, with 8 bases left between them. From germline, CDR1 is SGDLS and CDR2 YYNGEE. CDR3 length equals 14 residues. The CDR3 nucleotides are TGTGCCAGCAGCGTGGACGGCGCTGGAAACACCATATATTTT. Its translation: CASSVDGAGNTIYF.

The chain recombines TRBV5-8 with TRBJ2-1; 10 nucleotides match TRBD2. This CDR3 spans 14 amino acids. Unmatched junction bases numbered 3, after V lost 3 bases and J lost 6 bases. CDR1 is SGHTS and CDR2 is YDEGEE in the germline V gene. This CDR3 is CASSSRTSGNEQFF. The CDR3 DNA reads TGTGCCAGCAGCTCACGGACTAGCGGCAATGAGCAGTTCTTC.

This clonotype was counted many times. This CDR3 is CSASFNEKLFF. The CDR3 DNA reads TGCAGTGCTTCATTTAATGAAAAACTGTTTTTT. J is TRBJ1-4 and V is TRBV20-1, with D uncertain. CDR1 is DFQATT, CDR2 SNEGSKA, per germline (reference sequence). V dropped 5 bases and J dropped 4 bases, with 5 bases sitting between them. The CDR3 runs 11 residues.

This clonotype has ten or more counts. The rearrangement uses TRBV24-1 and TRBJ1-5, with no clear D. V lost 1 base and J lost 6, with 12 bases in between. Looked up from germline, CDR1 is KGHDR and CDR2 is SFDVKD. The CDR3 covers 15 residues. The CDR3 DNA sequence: TGTGCCACCAGTGATTTAAGGAGAGGAAGTCAGCCCCAGCATTTT. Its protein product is CATSDLRRGSQPQHF.

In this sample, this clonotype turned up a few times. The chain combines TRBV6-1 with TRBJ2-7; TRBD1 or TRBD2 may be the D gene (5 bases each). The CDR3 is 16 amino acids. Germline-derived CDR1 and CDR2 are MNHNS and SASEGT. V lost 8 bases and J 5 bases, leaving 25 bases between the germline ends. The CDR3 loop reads CASSPRGDPMLDEQYF. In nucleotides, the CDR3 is TGTGCCAGCTCCCCGAGAGGGGACCCTATGTTAGACGAGCAGTACTTC.

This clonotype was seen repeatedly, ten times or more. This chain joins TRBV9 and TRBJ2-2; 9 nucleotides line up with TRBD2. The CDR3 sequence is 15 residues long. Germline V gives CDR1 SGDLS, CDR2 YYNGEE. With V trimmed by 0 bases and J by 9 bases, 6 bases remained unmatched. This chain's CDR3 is CASSVELREGRELFF. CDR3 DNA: TGTGCCAGCAGCGTAGAGTTGCGGGAGGGCCGGGAGCTGTTTTTT.

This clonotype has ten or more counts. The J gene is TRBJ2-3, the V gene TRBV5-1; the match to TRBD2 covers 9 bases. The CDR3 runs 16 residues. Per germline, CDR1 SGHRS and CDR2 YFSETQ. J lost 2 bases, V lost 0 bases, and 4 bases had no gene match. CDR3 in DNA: TGCGCCAGCAGCTTGGTGGCTAGCGGGAACACAGATACGCAGTATTTT. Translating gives CASSLVASGNTDTQYF.

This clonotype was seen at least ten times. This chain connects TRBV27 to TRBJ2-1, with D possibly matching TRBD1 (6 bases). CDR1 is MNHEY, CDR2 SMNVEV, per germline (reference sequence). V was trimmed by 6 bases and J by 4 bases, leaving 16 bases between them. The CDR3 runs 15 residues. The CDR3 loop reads CASSLGAGPYNEQFF. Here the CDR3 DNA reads TGTGCCAGCAGCTTGGGGGCAGGGCCTTACAATGAGCAGTTCTTC.

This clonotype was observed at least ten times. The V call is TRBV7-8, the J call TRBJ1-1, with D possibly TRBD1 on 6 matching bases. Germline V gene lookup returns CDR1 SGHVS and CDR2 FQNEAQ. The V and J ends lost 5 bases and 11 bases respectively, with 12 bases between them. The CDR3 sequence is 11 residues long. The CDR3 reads CASSHRTAAFF. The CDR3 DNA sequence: TGTGCCAGCAGCCATCGGACAGCGGCTTTCTTT.

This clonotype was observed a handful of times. In DNA form, the CDR3 reads TGTGCCAGCAGCCCCCTACCGGGACAGGGGACGAAATTGAACACCGGGGAGCTGTTTTTT. This translates into CASSPLPGQGTKLNTGELFF. V is TRBV12-3 or TRBV12-4 and J is TRBJ2-2, with TRBD1 matching 10 bases. CDR3 size: 20 residues. The trim removed 6 bases at V and 1 base at J, leaving 17 bases unmatched.

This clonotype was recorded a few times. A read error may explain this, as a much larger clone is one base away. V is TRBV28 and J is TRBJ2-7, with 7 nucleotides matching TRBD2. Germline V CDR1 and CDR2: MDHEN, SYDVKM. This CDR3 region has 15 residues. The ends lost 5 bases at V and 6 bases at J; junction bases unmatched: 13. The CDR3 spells CASSESAGPGIEQYF. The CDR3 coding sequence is TGTGCCAGCAGTGAGTCAGCGGGGCCAGGGATCGAGCAGTACTTC.

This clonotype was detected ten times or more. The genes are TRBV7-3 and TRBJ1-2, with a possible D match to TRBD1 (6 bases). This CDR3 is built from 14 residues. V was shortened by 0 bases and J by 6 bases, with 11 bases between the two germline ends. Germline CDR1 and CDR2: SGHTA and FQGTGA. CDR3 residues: CASSLTAGADGYTF. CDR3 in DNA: TGTGCCAGCAGCTTAACGGCAGGGGCGGATGGCTACACCTTC.

In nucleotides, the CDR3 is TGTGCCAGCAGTTACACAGGACTGAAGATTAATTCACCCCTCCACTTT. As protein: CASSYTGLKINSPLHF. V is TRBV6-6 and J is TRBJ1-6; TRBD1 might be the D (5 bases). The CDR3 length is 16 residues. Per germline, CDR1 MNHNY and CDR2 SVGAGI (reference sequence). Trimming cost V 2 bases and J 6 bases, with 14 bases left between them.

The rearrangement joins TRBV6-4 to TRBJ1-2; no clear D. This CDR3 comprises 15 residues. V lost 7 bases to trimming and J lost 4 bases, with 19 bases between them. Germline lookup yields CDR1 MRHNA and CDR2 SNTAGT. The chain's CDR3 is CASIGRVQSPYGYTF. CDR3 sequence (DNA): TGTGCCAGCATCGGGAGGGTCCAATCCCCCTATGGCTACACCTTC.

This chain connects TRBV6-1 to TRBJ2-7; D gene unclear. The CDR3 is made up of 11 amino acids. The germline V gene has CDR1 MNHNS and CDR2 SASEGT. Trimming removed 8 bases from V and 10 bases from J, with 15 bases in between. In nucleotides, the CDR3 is TGTGCCAGCCCCCTCGGACCCCTCCAGTACTTC. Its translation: CASPLGPLQYF.

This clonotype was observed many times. The CDR3 is CATPSSRNKETQYF. CDR3 nucleotide sequence: TGTGCTACTCCGTCATCGCGGAATAAAGAGACCCAGTACTTC. V and J are TRBV12-5 and TRBJ2-5; D is undetermined. CDR1 and CDR2 from the germline V gene are LGHNT and FRNRAP. There are 14 residues in the CDR3. The V end lost 10 bases, the J end lost 3 bases, and 18 bases lay between the germline ends.